This record looks at one T cell receptor beta chain sequence and its context. This clonotype occurred many times. This receptor's antigen is unknown. No much larger clone exists at a distance of one base, and base qualities are not known. The data were obtained in a study of CD8 T cells in ankylosing spondylitis (dated by TCRdb to the late 2010s). With respect to the entire study: To find TCR variants linked to disease, the study profiled T cell receptor beta repertoires in ankylosing spondylitis patients and healthy donors. The whole study cohort included under 140 healthy donors and over 20 ankylosing spondylitis patients. Peripheral blood samples were taken, and synovial fluid was additionally collected from ankylosing spondylitis patients. The paper as a whole reports these results and caveats: A TCR beta motif of fewer than 10 highly homologous amino acid variants appeared characteristic of blood from ankylosing spondylitis patients. The disease-linked clones were reported as significantly enriched in matched synovial fluid samples from ankylosing spondylitis patients. Some of the motif variants had been reported before in the synovial fluid and blood of reactive arthritis patients, a finding that suggests common disease-initiation mechanisms. The disease-linked clones had a CD8+ phenotype and were found at relatively low frequencies in peripheral blood.

Sequencer: Illumina HiSeq 2500. Quantitative 5'-RACE with molecular barcodes was used to prepare TCR beta libraries. In the paper's pipeline: A new computational method based on a probabilistic model of VDJ rearrangement was used to identify disease-linked TCR variants. TCRdb applied fastp at Q25 and MiXCR to the public reads, then kept only in-frame beta chains. For every CDR3 protein sequence, its rows merge into one entry that carries the most common genes and DNA. The V and J calls were determined by TCRdb, not by the authors. For this sample the table gives under 300,000 distinct CDR3 sequences, of which less than 10% were detected only once. Under 7.5% of the sample comes from the top ten. CDR1 and CDR2 (SGDLS, YYNGEE) derive from the germline V gene. From its cysteine to its phenylalanine, the CDR3 spans 15 amino acids. Only the CDR3 part of the read is kept: 45 bases, read in frame from the first base. V is reduced by 3 bases and J by 3 bases, leaving a spacing of 14 bases between them.

The V gene is TRBV9 and the J gene is TRBJ2-3; the D gene assignment is perhaps TRBD1 or TRBD2, with each matching 5 bases. The sequenced sample was blood, either unsorted or a sorted T cell fraction (not recorded which). The clonotype was recovered from a male donor with ankylosing spondylitis or in good health (not recorded which). The nucleotide sequence reads as follows: TGTGCCAGCAGCGCGTGGGGGAGATCGACAGATACGCAGTATTTT. The resulting protein is CASSAWGRSTDTQYF.